This T cell receptor beta chain derives from a study of shared clonotypes between healthy human individuals. Study-level points and caveats: The rarefaction results pointed to incomplete sorted-subset sequencing despite large depth.

Only CD45RO-negative cells positively selected for CCR7 counted as naive CD8 cells, so terminally differentiated effector memory CD45RA+ cells were excluded. Original methodology: Junction-only sequences without quality scores came from ImmunoSEQ, so filtering differed. Sequenced by immunoSEQ multiplex PCR; TCRdb stores in-frame clones only, minus some. V, J and clone size derive from that table, while D and trimming were established from the DNA sequence. The data contain hundreds of thousands of clones, about 95% of them singletons. On this clone: Its antigen remains unknown.

The source is a young woman in good health. Sequenced input: naive CD8+ T cells sorted from blood.

The CDR3 DNA reads as TGTGCCAGCAGCAGGCGACTAGTAGATGAGCAGTTCTTC. As protein: CASSRRLVDEQFF. This chain uses TRBV7-6 with TRBJ2-1; possible D gene TRBD2, 6 bases. The CDR3 consists of 13 residues. Trimming took off 5 bases at V and 8 bases at J, with 13 bases between the two ends. Germline V gives CDR1 SGHVS, CDR2 FNYEAQ.